This T cell receptor (beta chain) was sequenced in a study of PD-1 blockade in classical Hodgkin lymphoma. Brentuximab vedotin exposure varied among the patients, all of whom had relapsed after autologous stem cell transplantation. Profiling relied on immunoSEQ multiplex PCR, and the TCRdb table lists in-frame clones only, not all of them. The sample comprises about 97,000 clones, around 80% of which are singletons, and over 9% rests with the top ten. Germline V gene data show CDR1 as SGDLS and CDR2 as YYNGEE. This CDR3 has 16 amino acids. Losses at the gene ends were 2 bases for V and 0 bases for J; bases not matched to a gene: 5.

This rearrangement joins TRBV9 to TRBJ2-1; 7 bases map to TRBD2. Sequenced material: peripheral blood mononuclear cells (PBMCs), taken at baseline. This TCR came from a human donor with classical Hodgkin lymphoma. The CDR3 DNA follows: TGTGCCAGCAGCGTCCTAGCGGCGAGCTCCTACAATGAGCAGTTCTTC. Protein sequence: CASSVLAASSYNEQFF.